This T cell receptor (beta chain) was identified during a study of memory CD4+ T cells and cytomegalovirus serostatus. Profiled with immunoSEQ multiplex PCR; TCRdb holds only in-frame clones, not every one. The sample lists approximately 46,000 clones, around three quarters occurring once. Deletions cut 4 bases from V and 2 bases from J, with 6 bases between. This CDR3 is built from 14 residues. The germline CDR1 and CDR2 sequences are MNHNS and SASEGT. The sort gate was single viable CD3+CD4+CD8-CD45RO+ cells for memory CD4+ T cells. Source material: memory CD4+ T cells from blood. This rearrangement joins TRBV6-1 to TRBJ2-6; D ambiguous. The TCR comes from an adult in good health and CMV-seronegative. CDR3 residues: CASSAQTGANVLTF. The CDR3 DNA is TGTGCCAGCAGTGCCCAGACTGGGGCCAACGTCCTGACTTTC.